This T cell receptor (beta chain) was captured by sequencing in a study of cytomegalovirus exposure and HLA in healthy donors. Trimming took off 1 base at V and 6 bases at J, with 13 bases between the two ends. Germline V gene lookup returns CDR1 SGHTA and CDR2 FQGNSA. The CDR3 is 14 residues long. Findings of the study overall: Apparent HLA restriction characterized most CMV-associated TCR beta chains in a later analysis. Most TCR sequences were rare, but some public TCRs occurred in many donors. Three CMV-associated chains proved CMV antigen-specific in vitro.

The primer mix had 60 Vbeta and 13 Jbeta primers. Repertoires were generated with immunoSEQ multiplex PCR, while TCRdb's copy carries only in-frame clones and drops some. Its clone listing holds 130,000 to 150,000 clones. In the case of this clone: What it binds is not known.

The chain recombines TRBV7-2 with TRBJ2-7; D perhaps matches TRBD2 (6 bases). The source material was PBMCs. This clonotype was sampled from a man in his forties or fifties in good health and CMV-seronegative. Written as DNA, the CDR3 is TGTGCCAGCAGCTTAGTGAGGCTGGAGGGCGAGCAGTACTTC. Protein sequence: CASSLVRLEGEQYF.